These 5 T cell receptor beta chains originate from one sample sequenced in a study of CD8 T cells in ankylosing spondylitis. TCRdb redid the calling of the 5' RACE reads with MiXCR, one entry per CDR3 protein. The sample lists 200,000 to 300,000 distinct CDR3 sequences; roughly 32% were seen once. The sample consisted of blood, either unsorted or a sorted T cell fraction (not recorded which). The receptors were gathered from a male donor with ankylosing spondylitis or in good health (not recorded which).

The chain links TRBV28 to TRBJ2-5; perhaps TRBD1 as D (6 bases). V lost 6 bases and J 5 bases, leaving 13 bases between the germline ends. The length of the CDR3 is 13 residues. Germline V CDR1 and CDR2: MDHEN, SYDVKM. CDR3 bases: TGTGCCAGCAGCCCGTCAGGGGATGAGACCCAGTACTTC. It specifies CASSPSGDETQYF.

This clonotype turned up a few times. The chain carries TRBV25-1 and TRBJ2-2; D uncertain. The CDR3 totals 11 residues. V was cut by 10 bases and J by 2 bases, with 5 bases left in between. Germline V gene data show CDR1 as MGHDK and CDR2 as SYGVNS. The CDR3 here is CATSNTGELFF. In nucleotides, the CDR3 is TGTGCCACATCCAACACCGGGGAGCTGTTTTTT.

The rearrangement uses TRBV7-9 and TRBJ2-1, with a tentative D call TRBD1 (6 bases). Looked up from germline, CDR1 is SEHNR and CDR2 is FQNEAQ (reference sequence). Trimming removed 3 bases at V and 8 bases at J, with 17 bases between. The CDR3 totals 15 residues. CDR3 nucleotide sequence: TGTGCCAGCAGCTTCCAAACAGGGCGAAGGGATGAGCAGTTCTTC. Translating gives CASSFQTGRRDEQFF.

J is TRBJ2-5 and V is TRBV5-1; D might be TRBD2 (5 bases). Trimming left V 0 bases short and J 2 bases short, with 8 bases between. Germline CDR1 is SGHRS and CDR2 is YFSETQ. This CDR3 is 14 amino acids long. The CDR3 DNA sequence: TGCGCCAGCAGCTTGGTTACGGGGCAAGAGACCCAGTACTTC. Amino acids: CASSLVTGQETQYF.

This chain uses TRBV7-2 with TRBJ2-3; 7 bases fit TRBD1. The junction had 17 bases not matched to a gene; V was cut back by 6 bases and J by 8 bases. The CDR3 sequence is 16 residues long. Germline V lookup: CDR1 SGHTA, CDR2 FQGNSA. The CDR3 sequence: CASSFFHKGAEGTQYF. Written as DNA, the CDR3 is TGTGCCAGCAGTTTTTTCCATAAGGGGGCCGAAGGTACGCAGTATTTT.